Below, 5 T cell receptor beta chains from the same sample are listed, as sequenced in a study of CD8+CD57+ T cells in acquired aplastic anemia. The study profiled TCR beta VDJ and CDR3 using genomic DNA as template. Each CDR3 protein gets one entry after TCRdb re-called the reads with MiXCR. The profile covers about 270,000 distinct CDR3 sequences, with approximately 56% appearing a single time and 6.5% to 10% taken by the ten largest. The sample was sorted CD4+, CD8+, or CD8+CD57+ T cells (not recorded which) from PBMCs. The receptors here all came from a human donor with severe aplastic anemia or a healthy control (not recorded which).

The V and J genes are TRBV10-2 and TRBJ1-2; unclear D gene. The V gene's germline CDR1 is WSHSY and CDR2 SAAADI. This CDR3 has 12 residues. Between the trimmed V and J ends, which lost 6 bases and 2 bases, there was a span of 7 bases. The CDR3 DNA reads as TGCGCCAGCAGCGGTTCCAACTATGGCTACACCTTC. This sequence encodes CASSGSNYGYTF.

This chain connects TRBV2 to TRBJ2-1, with D hard to call. Between the trimmed V and J ends, which lost 5 bases and 9 bases, there was a span of 14 bases. Germline V lookup: CDR1 SNHLY, CDR2 FYNNEI. The length of the CDR3 is 13 residues. The CDR3 loop is CASSYSTWGEQFF. For the CDR3, the DNA is TGTGCCAGCAGTTACTCGACGTGGGGTGAGCAGTTCTTC.

This clonotype was observed once. The chain's CDR3 is CASSLAFGSNDEQYF. DNA of the CDR3: TGTGCCAGCAGCTTAGCTTTCGGGAGTAACGACGAGCAGTACTTC. This chain connects TRBV7-9 to TRBJ2-7, with D possibly TRBD2 on 6 matching bases. The CDR3 loop spans 15 amino acids. Per germline, CDR1 SEHNR and CDR2 FQNEAQ (reference sequence). Trimming removed 0 bases from V and 5 bases from J, with 14 bases in between. Full variable domain (rest looked up from reference TRBV7-9 and TRBJ2-7): DTGVSQNPRHKITKRGQNVTFRCDPISEHNRLYWYRQTLGQGPEFLTYFQNEAQLEKSRLLSDRFSAERPKGSFSTLEIQRTEQGDSAMYLCASSLAFGSNDEQYFGPGTRLTVT.

As to this clonotype: The CDR3 does not end in the conserved phenylalanine or tryptophan, so this is likely a read error. The chain uses TRBV5-1 and TRBJ1-1, with D possibly TRBD1 on 5 matching bases. This CDR3 contains 14 residues. V was clipped by 3 bases and J by 0 bases, with 9 bases between them. Germline loops: CDR1 SGHRS, CDR2 YFSETQ. The CDR3 region has the DNA TGCGCCAGCAGCTCGGGACGGCTGAACACTGAAGCTTTCCTT. The encoded protein is CASSSGRLNTEAFL.

This sequence joins TRBV28 and TRBJ1-2, with 7 bases fitting TRBD1. This CDR3 region has 13 residues. V shed 6 bases, J shed 8 bases, and the junction held 9 bases outside the gene matches. Germline loops: CDR1 MDHEN, CDR2 SYDVKM. The DNA for the CDR3 is TGTGCCAGCAGGGAGGGGGCAACAGCCGGCTACACCTTC. Translating gives CASREGATAGYTF.